This T cell receptor (beta chain) appears in the sequencing data of a study of blood T cell repertoires in COVID-19. About the study: Researchers got acute and convalescent COVID-19 samples from the United States, Italy and Spain. Nucleic acid was either cDNA or gDNA, and it came from T cells, B-cell-depleted T cells, or PBMCs.

Per the authors' pipeline: Reference gene primer amplification gave estimated nucleated cell counts. Sequencing was performed with immunoSEQ multiplex PCR; in TCRdb, only in-frame clones are kept and a portion is missing. That table gives V, J and clone size, and the DNA gave D and trimming. The profile shows over 100,000 clones, around 84% of them singletons. Per the germline V gene, CDR1 is GTSNPN and CDR2 is SVGIG (reference sequence). The CDR3 loop spans 13 amino acids. V dropped 2 bases and J dropped 5; count of bases not matched to a gene: 5. This receptor was obtained from a man in his forties or fifties with acute or convalescent COVID-19. V and J are TRBV30 and TRBJ2-5; 7 bases are shared with TRBD1. The sequencing sample was made of peripheral blood. CDR3 protein: CAWSIGGSETQYF. Here the CDR3 DNA reads TGTGCCTGGAGTATAGGGGGCAGCGAGACCCAGTACTTC.